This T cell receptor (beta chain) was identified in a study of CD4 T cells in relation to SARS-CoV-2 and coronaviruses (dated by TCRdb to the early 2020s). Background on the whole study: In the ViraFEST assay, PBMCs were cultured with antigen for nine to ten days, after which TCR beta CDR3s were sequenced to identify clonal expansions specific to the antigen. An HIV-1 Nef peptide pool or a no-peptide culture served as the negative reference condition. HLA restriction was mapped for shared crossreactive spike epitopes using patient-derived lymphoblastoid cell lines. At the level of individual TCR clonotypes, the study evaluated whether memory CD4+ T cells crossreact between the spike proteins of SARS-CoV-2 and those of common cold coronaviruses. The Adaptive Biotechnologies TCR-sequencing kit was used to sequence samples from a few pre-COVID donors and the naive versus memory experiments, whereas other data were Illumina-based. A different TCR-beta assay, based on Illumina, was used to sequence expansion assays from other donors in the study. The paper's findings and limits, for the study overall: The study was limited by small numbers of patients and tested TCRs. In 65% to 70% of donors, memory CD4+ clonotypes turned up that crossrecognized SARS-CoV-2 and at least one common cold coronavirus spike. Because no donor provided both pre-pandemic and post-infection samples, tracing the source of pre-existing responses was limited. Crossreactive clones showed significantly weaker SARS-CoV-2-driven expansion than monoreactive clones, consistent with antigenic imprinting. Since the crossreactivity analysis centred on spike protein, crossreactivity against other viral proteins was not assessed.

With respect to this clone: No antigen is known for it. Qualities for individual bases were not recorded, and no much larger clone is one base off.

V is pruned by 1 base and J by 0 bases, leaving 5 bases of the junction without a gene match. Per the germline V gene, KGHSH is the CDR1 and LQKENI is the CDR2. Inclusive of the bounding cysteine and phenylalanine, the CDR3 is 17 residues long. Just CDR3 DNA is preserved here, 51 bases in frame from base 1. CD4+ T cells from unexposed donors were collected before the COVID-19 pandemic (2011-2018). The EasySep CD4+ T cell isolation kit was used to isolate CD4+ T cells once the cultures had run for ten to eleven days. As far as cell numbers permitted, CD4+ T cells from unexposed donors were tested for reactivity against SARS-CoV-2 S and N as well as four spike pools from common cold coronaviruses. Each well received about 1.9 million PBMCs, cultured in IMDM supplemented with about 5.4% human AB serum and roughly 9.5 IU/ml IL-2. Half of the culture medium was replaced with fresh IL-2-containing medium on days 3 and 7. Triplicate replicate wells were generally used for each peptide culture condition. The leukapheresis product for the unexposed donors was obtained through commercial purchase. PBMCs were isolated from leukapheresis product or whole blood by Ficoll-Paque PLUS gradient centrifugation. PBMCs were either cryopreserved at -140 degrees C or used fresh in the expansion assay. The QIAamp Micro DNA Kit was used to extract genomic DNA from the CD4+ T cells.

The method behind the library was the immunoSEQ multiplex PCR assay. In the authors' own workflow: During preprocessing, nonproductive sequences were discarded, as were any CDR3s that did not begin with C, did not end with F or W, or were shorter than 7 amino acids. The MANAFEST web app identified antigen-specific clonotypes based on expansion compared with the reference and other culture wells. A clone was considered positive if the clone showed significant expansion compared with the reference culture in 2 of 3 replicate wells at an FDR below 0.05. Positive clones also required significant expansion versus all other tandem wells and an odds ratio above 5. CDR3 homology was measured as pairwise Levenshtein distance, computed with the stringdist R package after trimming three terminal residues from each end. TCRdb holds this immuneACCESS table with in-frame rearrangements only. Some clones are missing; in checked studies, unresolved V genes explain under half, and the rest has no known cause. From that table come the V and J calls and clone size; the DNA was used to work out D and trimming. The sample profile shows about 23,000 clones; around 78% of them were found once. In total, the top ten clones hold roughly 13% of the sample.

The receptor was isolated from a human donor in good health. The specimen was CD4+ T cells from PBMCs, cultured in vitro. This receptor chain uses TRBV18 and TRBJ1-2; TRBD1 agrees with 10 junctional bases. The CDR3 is CASSPQGQGLANYGYTF. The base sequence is TGTGCCAGCTCACCACAGGGACAGGGGTTGGCTAACTATGGCTACACCTTC.